The clone carrying this T cell receptor (beta chain) appeared many times. This CDR3 region has 14 residues. Germline CDR1 reads MDHEN; CDR2 reads SYDVKM. V was clipped by 7 bases and J by 6 bases; unmatched bases: 7. The data were taken from a study of T cells in Graves' hyperthyroidism and ophthalmopathy. Amplification of TCR beta CDR3 regions used RNA as the template. HTBI primers were used for first-round RT-PCR of the TCR CDR3. TCRdb independently ran MiXCR on the multiplex PCR reads; one entry per CDR3 protein. The repertoire consists of about 560,000 distinct CDR3 sequences, with 16% occurring once and the leading ten covering more than 15%. The PBMCs were taken from more than 8 ml of fresh peripheral blood.

The sequenced material came from blood. This receptor was identified in a young woman with Graves' hyperthyroidism. The V and J genes are TRBV28 and TRBJ2-2, with 8 bases matching TRBD1. The CDR3: CASNPDRGAGELFF. CDR3 nucleotide sequence: TGTGCCAGCAACCCCGACAGGGGAGCCGGGGAGCTGTTTTTT.